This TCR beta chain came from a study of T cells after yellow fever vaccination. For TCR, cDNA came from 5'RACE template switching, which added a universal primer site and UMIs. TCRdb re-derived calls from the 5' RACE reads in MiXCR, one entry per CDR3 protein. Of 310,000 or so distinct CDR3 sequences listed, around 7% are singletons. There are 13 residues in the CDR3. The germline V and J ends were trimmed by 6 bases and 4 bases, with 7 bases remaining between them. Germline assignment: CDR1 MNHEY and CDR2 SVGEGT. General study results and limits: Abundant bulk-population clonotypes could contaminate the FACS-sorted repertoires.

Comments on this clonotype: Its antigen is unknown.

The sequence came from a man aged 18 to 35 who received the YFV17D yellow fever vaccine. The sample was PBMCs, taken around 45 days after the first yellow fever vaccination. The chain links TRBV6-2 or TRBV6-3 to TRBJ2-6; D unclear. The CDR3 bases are TGTGCCAGCAGGCCCCCCGGGGCCAACGTCCTGACTTTC. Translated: CASRPPGANVLTF.